Listed below are T cell receptor beta chains from one sample, sequenced in a study of Graves' ophthalmopathy and Graves' hyperthyroidism. TCRdb reprocessed the multiplex PCR reads with MiXCR, giving one entry per CDR3 protein. Of some 240,000 distinct CDR3 sequences in the sample, around 50% were seen once. Sequenced input: peripheral blood. Every receptor here comes from an adult man with Graves' ophthalmopathy. Both conserved end residues are part of each CDR3. D genes are given only for firm matches. A clone size is listed for some rows: how often the clone was seen (once, few, many), or a class if it is expanded.

v_gene	abundance	d_gene	j_gene	CDR3aa	CDR3nt
TRBV7-6	few	NA	TRBJ1-6	CASSLGHLSPLHF	TGTGCCAGCAGCTTAGGACACCTTTCACCCCTCCACTTT
TRBV7-2	NA	NA	TRBJ2-3	CASSPIRGSGSGDTQYF	TGTGCCAGCAGCCCCATCAGAGGGAGCGGAAGTGGAGATACGCAGTATTTT
TRBV7-2	few	TRBD1	TRBJ2-7	CASSDRDSLSYF	TGTGCCAGCAGCGACCGGGACAGCCTCTCGTACTTC
TRBV19	NA	NA	TRBJ1-5	CASSTFGNQPQHF	TGTGCCAGTAGTACCTTCGGGAATCAGCCCCAGCATTTT
TRBV25-1	NA	TRBD1	TRBJ2-2	CASGGSGTGAFAGELFF	TGTGCCAGCGGAGGCTCCGGGACAGGGGCGTTTGCCGGGGAGCTGTTTTTT
TRBV19	NA	TRBD2	TRBJ2-7	CASSKSASGSLDEQYF	TGTGCCAGTAGTAAATCGGCTAGCGGGAGCTTGGACGAGCAGTACTTC
TRBV2	NA	NA	TRBJ1-2	CASSDSPTDRNYGYTF	TGTGCCAGCAGTGACAGTCCAACTGACAGGAACTATGGCTACACCTTC
TRBV29-1	many	NA	TRBJ2-6	CSVDASSGANVLTF	TGCAGCGTTGACGCAAGCTCTGGGGCCAACGTCCTGACTTTC
TRBV29-1	few	TRBD1	TRBJ2-2	CSVQRTGSTGELFF	TGCAGCGTTCAAAGGACAGGGAGTACCGGGGAGCTGTTTTTT
TRBV11-3	NA	NA	TRBJ2-5	CASSSDPGAQYF	TGTGCCAGCAGCTCTGACCCGGGAGCCCAGTACTTC
TRBV11-2	NA	TRBD1	TRBJ2-2	CASSRRQGGVTGELFF	TGTGCCAGCAGCCGTCGACAGGGCGGTGTCACCGGGGAGCTGTTTTTT
TRBV6-6	few	NA	TRBJ1-4	CASSYDHEKLFF	TGTGCCAGCAGTTACGACCATGAAAAACTGTTTTTT
TRBV4-1	NA	NA	TRBJ2-5	CASSQPGRWETQYF	TGCGCCAGCAGCCAACCGGGACGATGGGAGACCCAGTACTTC
TRBV2	NA	NA	TRBJ2-2	CASSATNSLTGELFF	TGTGCCAGCAGTGCCACGAACTCTCTCACCGGGGAGCTGTTTTTT
TRBV7-9	few	NA	TRBJ1-2	CASSLATPGRGYTF	TGTGCCAGCAGCTTAGCAACCCCAGGGCGTGGCTACACCTTC
TRBV24-1	NA	TRBD2	TRBJ2-5	CATSDFTGLAGYGTQYF	TGTGCCACCAGTGATTTCACAGGACTAGCGGGGTACGGGACCCAGTACTTC
TRBV12-3/TRBV12-4	NA	NA	TRBJ1-1	CASSDEGQGTEAFF	TGTGCCAGCAGTGACGAAGGGCAGGGCACTGAAGCTTTCTTT
TRBV10-2	many	NA	TRBJ2-5	CASSDGVQETQYF	TGCGCCAGCAGTGATGGGGTGCAGGAGACCCAGTACTTC
TRBV10-2	few	TRBD2	TRBJ2-7	CASSDGLAGEQYF	TGCGCCAGCAGTGATGGACTAGCGGGCGAGCAGTACTTC
TRBV19	many	NA	TRBJ1-2	CASSSRTANYGYTF	TGTGCCAGTAGTAGTCGGACAGCTAACTATGGCTACACCTTC
TRBV7-8	few	NA	TRBJ2-5	CASSLWRGRARRRETQYF	TGTGCCAGCAGCTTATGGAGGGGGCGCGCGCGGAGGAGGGAGACCCAGTACTTC
TRBV6-5	NA	NA	TRBJ2-2	CASSRDIANTGELFF	TGTGCCAGCAGTAGGGACATAGCGAACACCGGGGAGCTGTTTTTT
TRBV7-9	few	NA	TRBJ2-7	CASSFGVSYEQYF	TGTGCCAGCAGCTTCGGGGTCTCCTACGAGCAGTACTTC
TRBV4-1	NA	NA	TRBJ1-2	CASSQGTNYGYTF	TGCGCCAGCAGCCAAGGGACTAACTATGGCTACACCTTC
TRBV10-3	NA	NA	TRBJ2-2	CAIVKQGTGELFF	TGTGCCATCGTGAAACAGGGTACCGGGGAGCTGTTTTTT
TRBV7-9	NA	NA	TRBJ2-5	CASSPRWETQYF	TGTGCCAGCAGCCCCCGGTGGGAGACCCAGTACTTC
TRBV10-3	once	TRBD1	TRBJ2-5	CASSYESGQLQETQYF	TGTGCCAGCAGTTACGAATCGGGACAGTTACAAGAGACCCAGTACTTC
TRBV15	few	NA	TRBJ1-4	CATSRDLGGRRQITNEKLFF	TGTGCCACCAGCAGAGATCTGGGGGGCAGGAGACAGATCACTAATGAAAAACTGTTTTTT
TRBV11-2	NA	NA	TRBJ1-3	CASSLTASSGNTIYF	TGTGCCAGCAGCTTAACAGCGAGCTCTGGAAACACCATATATTTT
TRBV2	NA	TRBD2	TRBJ2-7	CASNSGGYEQYF	TGTGCCAGCAATAGCGGGGGGTACGAGCAGTACTTC
TRBV12-3/TRBV12-4	few	NA	TRBJ1-5	CASSSRDTQPQHF	TGTGCCAGCAGTTCACGGGACACTCAGCCCCAGCATTTT
TRBV2	NA	NA	TRBJ2-7	CASGDPGQRSSYEQYF	TGTGCCAGCGGGGACCCTGGACAGAGGAGCTCCTACGAGCAGTACTTC
TRBV20-1	NA	NA	TRBJ1-2	CSARARGANYGYTF	TGCAGTGCTAGGGCTAGGGGGGCTAACTATGGCTACACCTTC
TRBV20-1	few	NA	TRBJ1-2	CSAPRAGQGYTF	TGCAGTGCGCCGAGGGCGGGGCAGGGCTACACCTTC
TRBV20-1	NA	TRBD1	TRBJ1-2	CSARDHTGVANYGYTF	TGCAGTGCTAGAGATCATACAGGGGTAGCTAACTATGGCTACACCTTC
TRBV20-1	NA	TRBD2	TRBJ2-2	CSARGLLAGGTNTGELFF	TGCAGTGCTAGAGGGCTTCTAGCGGGAGGAACCAACACCGGGGAGCTGTTTTTT
TRBV6-1	NA	NA	TRBJ2-7	CASRRLGLYEQYF	TGTGCCAGCAGAAGACTAGGCCTCTACGAGCAGTACTTC
TRBV7-9	few	TRBD1	TRBJ1-1	CASSLVGQENTEAFF	TGTGCCAGCAGCTTAGTGGGACAGGAAAACACTGAAGCTTTCTTT
TRBV5-5	NA	TRBD2	TRBJ2-5	CASSSPGGGTFQETQYF	TGTGCCAGCAGCTCCCCGGGAGGCGGGACTTTCCAAGAGACCCAGTACTTC
TRBV7-6	few	NA	TRBJ2-7	CASSLGRARTRSYEQYF	TGTGCCAGCAGCTTAGGCAGGGCGAGGACCCGCTCCTACGAGCAGTACTTC
TRBV11-3	NA	NA	TRBJ1-2	CASSVGVIYGYTF	TGTGCCAGCAGTGTTGGGGTGATCTATGGCTACACCTTC
TRBV7-8	few	NA	TRBJ2-7	CASSLGVAGEQYF	TGTGCCAGCAGCTTAGGGGTAGCAGGCGAGCAGTACTTC
TRBV29-1	many	NA	TRBJ1-2	CSVVEGTTNYGYTF	TGCAGCGTGGTGGAGGGGACGACTAACTATGGCTACACCTTC
TRBV19	NA	NA	TRBJ1-2	CASSIEELQGFTYGYTF	TGTGCCAGTAGTATAGAAGAATTACAGGGCTTTACCTATGGCTACACCTTC
TRBV15	once	TRBD2	TRBJ2-7	CATSGGANYEQYF	TGTGCCACTAGCGGGGGGGCGAACTACGAGCAGTACTTC
TRBV24-1	NA	TRBD1	TRBJ1-2	CATRGTGTGNYGYTF	TGTGCCACCAGGGGAACGGGGACAGGGAACTATGGCTACACCTTC
TRBV7-8	NA	TRBD2	TRBJ2-2	CASSLITSGANTGELFF	TGTGCCAGCAGCTTAATCACTAGCGGGGCGAACACCGGGGAGCTGTTTTTT